The 9 T cell receptor beta chains below were found in one sample sequenced in a study of shared clonotypes between healthy human individuals. The protocol was immunoSEQ multiplex PCR, while the TCRdb copy is restricted to in-frame clones and leaves out a portion. This table holds approximately 500,000 clones, 79% found once. The specimen was PBMCs. These receptors were taken from a woman aged 40-49 years in good health. Some clones in this sample may be carry-over from other donors' samples.

V is TRBV29-1 and J is TRBJ2-5, with D perhaps TRBD2 (5 bases). Germline assignment: CDR1 SQVTM and CDR2 ANQGSEA. Deletions cut 2 bases from V and 5 bases from J, with 15 bases between. CDR3 length: 14 amino acids. The chain's CDR3 is CSVERGSEAETQYF. The CDR3 nucleotides read TGCAGCGTTGAACGGGGATCGGAGGCGGAGACCCAGTACTTC.

J is TRBJ2-5 and V is TRBV7-6; tentative D call: TRBD1 (6 bases). The CDR3 spans 16 residues. V lost 5 bases and J lost 2, with 18 bases in between. Germline lookup yields CDR1 SGHVS and CDR2 FNYEAQ. The CDR3 DNA sequence: TGTGCCAGCAGCCGCTCCGGGACACTGGGGCAAGAGACCCAGTACTTC. Residues: CASSRSGTLGQETQYF.

This clone was recorded at least ten times. The J gene is TRBJ1-1, the V gene TRBV15; weak D call: TRBD1 (5 bases). The germline V gene has CDR1 LNHNV and CDR2 YYDKDF (reference sequence). CDR3 length: 15 residues. Trimming removed 1 base from V and 1 base from J, with 10 bases in between. The CDR3 loop is CATSRVGARNTEAFF. For the CDR3, the DNA is TGTGCCACCAGCAGAGTAGGGGCTAGGAACACTGAAGCTTTCTTT.

This clone has only a few counts. This chain uses TRBV18 with TRBJ2-1; 10 bases fit TRBD1. Trimming cost V 4 bases and J 9 bases; bases outside gene matches: 9. The CDR3 covers 15 residues. CDR1 is KGHSH, CDR2 LQKENI, per germline. The CDR3 coding sequence is TGTGCCAGCTCACATCCCCGACAGGGGGCAGGTGAGCAGTTCTTC. This sequence encodes CASSHPRQGAGEQFF.

About this clone itself: A junction end diverges from the germline sequence, so it may reflect a read error. The J gene is TRBJ1-1, the V gene TRBV6-4; no clear D. The CDR3 covers 13 residues. Germline-derived CDR1 and CDR2 are MRHNA and SNTAGT. The CDR3 DNA follows: TGTGTCAGCAGTGTTACGAGGAACACTGAAGCTTTCTTT. Encoded protein: CVSSVTRNTEAFF.

The gene calls are TRBV9 and TRBJ2-2, with D possibly being TRBD1 (6 bases). CDR3 length equals 16 residues. The germline V gene has CDR1 SGDLS and CDR2 YYNGEE. The germline V and J ends were trimmed by 3 bases and 0 bases, with 12 bases remaining between them. DNA of the CDR3: TGTGCCAGCAGCGCCTTACAGGGTACGAACACCGGGGAGCTGTTTTTT. Translating gives CASSALQGTNTGELFF.

V and J are TRBV7-9 and TRBJ1-5; TRBD1 matches 8 bases. CDR1 and CDR2 (germline): SEHNR, FQNEAQ (reference sequence). The J segment lost 6 bases and the V segment lost 3 bases, leaving 7 bases of the junction unmatched. The CDR3 covers 15 residues. The CDR3 DNA reads as TGTGCCAGCAGCTTTGGACAGGGAGCCAGTCAGCCCCAGCATTTT. It specifies CASSFGQGASQPQHF. Variable domain in full (rest from reference TRBV7-9 and TRBJ1-5): DTGVSQNPRHKITKRGQNVTFRCDPISEHNRLYWYRQTLGQGPEFLTYFQNEAQLEKSRLLSDRFSAERPKGSFSTLEIQRTEQGDSAMYLCASSFGQGASQPQHFGDGTRLSIL.

The chain employs TRBV6-4 and TRBJ2-1, with a tentative D call TRBD1 (6 bases). Germline V lookup: CDR1 MRHNA, CDR2 SNTAGT. This CDR3 has 15 amino acids. Trimming removed 0 bases from V and 5 bases from J, with 11 bases in between. CDR3 in DNA: TGTGCCAGCAGTGACTCGGTGCAGGGGAACAATGAGCAGTTCTTC. It is translated as CASSDSVQGNNEQFF.

This rearrangement joins TRBV10-1 to TRBJ2-1; 14 bases line up with TRBD2. Trimming took 10 bases from V and 9 from J; bases not matched to a gene: 8. The V gene's germline CDR1 is WNHNN and CDR2 SYGVQD (reference sequence). There are 14 residues in the CDR3. The DNA for the CDR3 is TGCGCCACCCAGAGGACTAGCGGGAGGTGTGAGCAGTTCTTC. The encoded protein is CATQRTSGRCEQFF.